Here is one T cell receptor (beta chain) with its context. The specificity of this receptor is unknown. No per-base quality is available; no much larger clone lies one base away. The V end gives up 4 bases and the J end 4 bases, leaving 3 bases in the junction not matched to a gene. The CDR3 measures 13 amino acids from cysteine to phenylalanine. The entry retains the CDR3 DNA only, 39 bases that are in frame from base 1. CDR1 SGHRS and CDR2 YFSETQ are derived from the germline V gene. The data derive from a study of T cell responses to AZD1222 COVID-19 vaccine (dated by TCRdb to the early 2020s). Background on the whole study: AZD1222 recipients given second doses at about 4 weeks or at about 12 weeks were pooled, since spike-specific TCR depth and breadth were not found to differ between the two schedules. A total of 233 trial participants underwent TCR sequencing, of whom 207 had received two doses of AZD1222 and about 25 had received two doses of the MenACWY control vaccine. Trial participants were enrolled by age into 18-55, 56-69 and 70-plus year subgroups, with roughly 150, 30 and 60 TCR-sequenced participants respectively. Points the paper makes about the study in general: The whole spike protein was spanned by vaccine-associated CD4 TCRs, and dominant responses were seen in regions 160-218 and 743-854. Nearly half of unique spike-specific TCRs reportedly recognized epitopes outside regions mutated in the B.1.351 and B.1.1.7 variants. Conclusions about previously exposed vaccinees are limited because only five to seven AZD1222 recipients were SARS-CoV-2 seropositive at baseline. In the small 56-69-year group, the increase in depth fell short of significance, most likely because of low power. Most participants were white British and females outnumbered males, and the authors suggested that clonal diversity may have been underestimated. Because no day 14 peak-response samples were available, the repertoires could be characterized only after the peak T cell response. After two AZD1222 doses, both the breadth and the depth of spike-specific TCRs were significantly higher than at day 0 and than in MenACWY recipients.

The CDR3 regions of human TCRbeta chains were analyzed by immunosequencing. The study's own analysis went as follows. TCRs in the repertoires were compared against a reference library of SARS-CoV-2-specific TCRs that had been generated with the MIRA antigen-specificity platform. Breadth meant the fraction of unique TCRs that were SARS-CoV-2-associated, whereas depth meant the fraction of total T cells that were SARS-CoV-2-associated. Using the MIRA data, each spike-specific TCR was assigned both to the spike region to which the TCR was reactive and to a CD4 or CD8 class. Log10-transformed breadth and depth values were compared by one-way ANOVA with Sidak's multiple comparisons tests. TCRdb took this table from immuneACCESS and kept in-frame rearrangements with V and J called. Such tables lack part of the clones; where checked against another copy, unresolved V genes explain under half of the gap, and the rest is unexplained. The V and J calls and the clone size are those of that table, but D and trimming were determined from the DNA. In all, the sample holds about 150,000 clones, and 87% of those were seen once. The ten largest clones take up 2.6% of the sample.

The time point tag for this specimen amounts to: baseline before first vaccination. Vaccinee samples came from UK trials COV001 and COV002, including a single-blind randomized controlled phase 2/3 trial of AZD1222 (ChAdOx1 nCoV-19) in healthy adults. Trial participant PBMC samples were collected at day 0 and day 28 after the second dose for TCRbeta chain sequencing. The input for sequencing was peripheral blood, taken on day 0 of AZD1222 vaccination. The origin of this receptor is an adult in good health. This chain joins TRBV5-1 to TRBJ2-5, and 8 bases in between align with TRBD2. The DNA reads as follows: TGCGCCAGCAGCGGGACTAGATTAGAGACCCAGTACTTC. This yields the protein CASSGTRLETQYF.